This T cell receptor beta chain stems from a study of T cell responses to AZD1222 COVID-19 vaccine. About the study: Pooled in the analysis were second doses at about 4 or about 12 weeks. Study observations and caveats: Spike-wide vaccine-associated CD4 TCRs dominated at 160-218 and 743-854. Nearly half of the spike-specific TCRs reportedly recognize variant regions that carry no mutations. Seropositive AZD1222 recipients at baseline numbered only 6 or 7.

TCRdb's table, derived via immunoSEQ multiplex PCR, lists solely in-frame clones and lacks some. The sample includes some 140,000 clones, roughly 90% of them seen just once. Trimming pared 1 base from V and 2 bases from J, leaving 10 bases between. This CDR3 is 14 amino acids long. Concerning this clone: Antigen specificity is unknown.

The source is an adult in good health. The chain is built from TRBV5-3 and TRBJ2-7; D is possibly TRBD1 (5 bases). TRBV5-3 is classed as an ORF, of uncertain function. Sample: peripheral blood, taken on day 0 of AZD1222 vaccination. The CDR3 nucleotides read TGTGCCAGAAGCTTGAGGGGAACTACCTACGAGCAGTACTTC. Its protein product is CARSLRGTTYEQYF.